One sample yielded the 12 T cell receptor beta chains listed below, sequenced in a study of T cell responses to AZD1222 COVID-19 vaccine. Generated by immunoSEQ multiplex PCR, the TCRdb table keeps only in-frame clones and is missing some. The sample includes 250,000 to 300,000 clones, 85% to 95% seen only once; the top ten take around 0.58%. The sample was peripheral blood, taken 28 days after the second AZD1222 dose. All receptors come from an adult who received the AZD1222 COVID-19 vaccine.

V is TRBV11-3 and J is TRBJ1-2, with TRBD1 as a possible D gene (6 bases). V lost 4 bases and J lost 1, with 16 bases in between. From germline, CDR1 is SGHNT and CDR2 YENEEA. The CDR3 totals 16 residues. The CDR3 DNA reads as TGTGCCAGCAGCTCTAGCGGACAGCCCAGTAACTATGGCTACACCTTC. Translation: CASSSSGQPSNYGYTF.

For this clone: The junction departs from germline at one end; a sequencing error may be responsible. The chain carries TRBV7-9 and TRBJ1-1; D gene ambiguous. Germline V gene lookup returns CDR1 SEHNR and CDR2 FQNEAQ (reference sequence). The CDR3 is 13 amino acids. As DNA, the CDR3 is TGTGCCAGCTGCTTTGGACCCGACACTGAAGCTTTCTTT. It translates to CASCFGPDTEAFF.

This chain connects TRBV19 to TRBJ2-7; 11 positions match TRBD2. CDR3 length equals 15 residues. Germline V gene sequence: CDR1 LNHDA, CDR2 SQIVND (reference sequence). Unmatched junction bases numbered 0, after V lost 2 bases and J lost 0 bases. This CDR3 reads CASSITSGSSYEQYF. The CDR3 bases are TGTGCCAGTAGTATAACTAGCGGGAGCTCCTACGAGCAGTACTTC.

The CDR3 here is CASSLGTGAMNTEAFF. DNA of the CDR3: TGCGCCAGCAGCTTGGGGACAGGAGCCATGAACACTGAAGCTTTCTTT. The gene calls are TRBV5-1 and TRBJ1-1, with 7 bases fitting TRBD1. Losses at the gene ends were 0 bases for V and 0 bases for J; bases not matched to a gene: 5. Germline values: CDR1 SGHRS, CDR2 YFSETQ. The CDR3 covers 16 residues.

This sequence joins TRBV2 and TRBJ1-1; the D is unclear. The germline V and J ends were trimmed by 8 bases and 0 bases, with 13 bases remaining between them. In germline, CDR1 is SNHLY, CDR2 FYNNEI. This CDR3 region has 14 residues. DNA of the CDR3: TGTGCCAGCGCTGGATACGTATTGAACACTGAAGCTTTCTTT. Protein: CASAGYVLNTEAFF.

The chain joins TRBV6-5 to TRBJ2-5; D is perhaps TRBD2 (6 bases). V lost 2 bases and J lost 0, with 13 bases in between. The CDR3 covers 16 residues. Looked up from germline, CDR1 is MNHEY and CDR2 is SVGAGI. The DNA for the CDR3 is TGTGCCAGCAGTTACCCAAACCGGGACTACCAAGAGACCCAGTACTTC. This translates into CASSYPNRDYQETQYF.

The V call is TRBV29-1, the J call TRBJ2-1; 15 bases are shared with TRBD2. The germline V gene has CDR1 SQVTM and CDR2 ANQGSEA. Trimming removed 5 bases from V and 10 bases from J; junction bases left unmatched: 9. CDR3 length: 15 residues. The CDR3 is CSVKPGTSGRREQFF. In DNA form, the CDR3 reads TGCAGCGTTAAACCCGGGACTAGCGGGAGGAGGGAGCAGTTCTTC.

In nucleotides, the CDR3 is TGTGCCAGCAGTAACAGGTGGAATACGCAGTATTTT. Its translation: CASSNRWNTQYF. V gene TRBV28 combines with J gene TRBJ2-3; D possibly corresponds to TRBD1 (5 bases). This CDR3 has 12 residues. From germline, CDR1 is MDHEN and CDR2 SYDVKM. V was clipped by 5 bases and J by 7 bases, with 10 bases between them.

This clone appeared a single time. The rearrangement uses TRBV7-8 and TRBJ2-7; no firm D call. The CDR3 runs 14 residues. V was shortened by 1 base and J by 3 bases, with 10 bases between the two germline ends. Germline-derived CDR1 and CDR2 are SGHVS and FQNEAQ. CDR3 region: CASSLGAAVYEQYF. DNA for the CDR3: TGTGCCAGCAGCTTAGGGGCAGCCGTCTACGAGCAGTACTTC.

This sequence joins TRBV9 and TRBJ2-7, with unresolved D. Trimming pared 0 bases from V and 1 base from J, leaving 8 bases between. Germline V gives CDR1 SGDLS, CDR2 YYNGEE. This CDR3 has 14 residues. The chain's CDR3 is CASSVVAGSYEQYF. The DNA of the CDR3 is TGTGCCAGCAGCGTAGTGGCAGGTTCCTACGAGCAGTACTTC.

This chain joins TRBV5-1 and TRBJ1-2; 8 bases agree with TRBD1. Germline CDR1 is SGHRS and CDR2 is YFSETQ. V lost 4 bases, J lost 10 bases, and 12 bases stayed unmatched. This CDR3 comprises 14 residues. CDR3 coding DNA: TGCGCCAGCAGCCCTATGACAGGGGTTATTGACTACACCTTC. This gives the protein CASSPMTGVIDYTF.

The CDR3 protein is CATSRESSGRPWAGANVLTF. CDR3 nucleotide sequence: TGTGCCACCAGCAGAGAGAGTAGCGGGAGGCCCTGGGCGGGGGCCAACGTCCTGACTTTC. The V gene is TRBV15, the J gene TRBJ2-6, with TRBD2 matching 10 bases. Losses at the gene ends were 0 bases for V and 4 bases for J; bases not matched to a gene: 12. The CDR3 covers 20 residues. The germline V gene encodes CDR1 LNHNV and CDR2 YYDKDF (reference sequence). The complete variable domain, with remaining parts taken from reference TRBV15 and TRBJ2-6, reads DAMVIQNPRYQVTQFGKPVTLSCSQTLNHNVMYWYQQKSSQAPKLLFHYYDKDFNNEADTPDNFQSRRPNTSFCFLDIRSPGLGDTAMYLCATSRESSGRPWAGANVLTFGAGSRLTVL.